This TCR beta chain was identified during a study of identical twins. Healthy Caucasians alone served as donors. This clonotype showed up just once. V shed 7 bases, J shed 6 bases, and the junction held 11 bases outside the gene matches. The CDR3 length is 14 residues. The germline V gene encodes CDR1 SQVTM and CDR2 ANQGSEA. MiXCR was run by TCRdb on the 5' RACE reads, yielding one entry per CDR3 protein. The sample records 500,000 to 600,000 distinct CDR3 sequences, less than 25% being singletons. These data are also associated with another study on T cells expressing NK-cell markers. This second report adds: The contribution of dominant NKG2C+ clonotypes to CD8+ T cells in about six donors was roughly 1.0-8%. These same clonotypes (in a handful of donors) also led the CD3+CD56-NKG2C+ fraction.

Material for sequencing was CD4+ T cells sorted from blood. The genes are TRBV29-1 and TRBJ2-5; 10 bases line up with TRBD1. The clonotype was recovered from a woman aged 18-29 years in good health. CDR3 bases: TGCAGCGCCGATCGGACAGGGGGTAGCCAGACCCAGTACTTC. Translated: CSADRTGGSQTQYF.